This is a list of T cell receptor beta chains from one sample in a study of T cell changes during pregnancy in multiple sclerosis. The repertoire was sequenced with immunoSEQ multiplex PCR; TCRdb's copy has only in-frame clones and lacks some. In the table there are 40,000 or so clones, approximately 90% of which are singletons. This specimen consisted of CD8+ T cells from peripheral blood mononuclear cells, obtained before pregnancy. These receptor sequences come from a female donor with multiple sclerosis, enrolled in a pregnancy study. Both conserved end residues are part of each CDR3. A D gene is named only where the DNA matches it firmly. Only some rows state a clone size, as once, few, many or a class for expanded clones.

clone_size,d_call,v_call,j_call,cdr3_aa,cdr3_nt
-,-,TRBV28,TRBJ1-5,CASSPQGSNQPQHF,TGTGCCAGCAGTCCTCAGGGGAGCAATCAGCCCCAGCATTTT
-,-,TRBV7-8,TRBJ2-5,CASSPEGGLETQYF,TGTGCCAGCAGCCCCGAGGGGGGGTTGGAGACCCAGTACTTC
-,-,TRBV5-1,TRBJ2-7,CASSLVTRPLEQYF,TGCGCCAGCAGCTTGGTCACTAGACCCCTAGAGCAGTACTTC
-,-,TRBV18,TRBJ2-5,CASSPVEGGTEPETQYF,TGTGCCAGCTCACCGGTTGAGGGCGGGACAGAGCCAGAGACCCAGTACTTC
-,TRBD2,TRBV9,TRBJ2-3,CASSSNPASGTSTDTQYF,TGTGCCAGCAGCTCCAACCCCGCTAGCGGGACTTCCACAGATACGCAGTATTTT
-,-,TRBV6-5,TRBJ2-6,CASSSRPSGANVLTF,TGTGCCAGCAGTTCCCGTCCTTCTGGGGCCAACGTCCTGACTTTC
-,-,TRBV2,TRBJ1-1,CASIRVGANTEAFF,TGTGCCAGCATACGGGTCGGAGCGAACACTGAAGCTTTCTTT
-,-,TRBV4-1,TRBJ2-1,CASSQEAATVPGEQFF,TGCGCCAGCAGCCAAGAGGCAGCGACGGTCCCGGGTGAGCAGTTCTTC
-,-,TRBV10-1,TRBJ1-1,CASQEARYTEAFF,TGCGCCAGCCAAGAGGCGCGGTACACTGAAGCTTTCTTT
few,TRBD1,TRBV6-1,TRBJ1-1,CASSGTGGFTEAFF,TGTGCCAGCAGTGGGACAGGGGGCTTCACTGAAGCTTTCTTT
-,-,TRBV19,TRBJ1-2,CASIGDLPNYGYTF,TGTGCCAGTATTGGGGACTTACCGAACTATGGCTACACCTTC
-,TRBD1,TRBV4-1,TRBJ2-2,CASSLSPDRKNTGELFF,TGCGCCAGCAGCCTTTCTCCGGACAGGAAAAACACCGGGGAGCTGTTTTTT
once,-,TRBV7-9,TRBJ2-6,CASSVRLGPGANVLTF,TGTGCCAGCAGCGTCCGGCTGGGCCCTGGGGCCAACGTCCTGACTTTC
-,TRBD1,TRBV4-1,TRBJ2-2,CASSHRQGQNTGELFF,TGCGCCAGCAGCCACCGACAGGGTCAGAACACCGGGGAGCTGTTTTTT